This T cell receptor beta chain comes out of a study of regulatory T cells in long-lasting Graves disease. The sample's time point: newly diagnosed GD, antithyroid drugs for less than 3 months. Preparation of the TCR library used RNA extracted from PBMCs. Study outcomes and limitations: Tissue studied was limited to peripheral blood, excluding thyroid tissue.

Arm-PCR of CDR3 regions and iRepertoire HTBI primers were the basis on which TCR beta libraries were built. TCRdb re-called the multiplex PCR reads with MiXCR, one entry per CDR3 protein. The table shows more than 400,000 distinct CDR3 sequences, with about 16% occurring only once. In the case of this clonotype: What it binds is unknown.

These same records also appear under a second study, on T cells in Graves' hyperthyroidism and ophthalmopathy. In that study: Primed by the HTBI set, a first-round RT-PCR was run on the TCR CDR3. Among thyroid clonotypes expanded above 0.001, most also appeared in blood.

The sample was peripheral blood mononuclear cells (PBMCs), taken at new diagnosis, from a patient treated with antithyroid drugs. The source of this sequence is a man in his forties with Graves disease.

The CDR3 DNA reads as TGTGCCAGCAGCCAGCCGGGGGGCAATGGCTACACCTTC. Amino acids: CASSQPGGNGYTF. The genes are TRBV3-1 and TRBJ1-2; D might be TRBD1 (6 bases). The CDR3 has 13 amino acids. V lost 3 bases, J lost 6 bases, and 11 bases lay in between. The germline gives CDR1 LGHDT, CDR2 YNNKEL (reference sequence).